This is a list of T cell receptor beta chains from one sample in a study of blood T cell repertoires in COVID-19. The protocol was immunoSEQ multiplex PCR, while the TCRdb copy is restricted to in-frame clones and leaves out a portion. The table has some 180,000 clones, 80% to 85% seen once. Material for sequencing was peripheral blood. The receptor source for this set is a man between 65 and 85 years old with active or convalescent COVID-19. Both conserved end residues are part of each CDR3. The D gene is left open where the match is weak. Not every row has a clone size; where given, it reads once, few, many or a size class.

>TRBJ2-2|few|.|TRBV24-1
CATSGQGSRWLFF
TGTGCCACCAGTGGCCAGGGGAGTCGCTGGCTGTTTTTT
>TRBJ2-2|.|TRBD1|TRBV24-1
CATSVSGTANTGELFF
TGTGCCACCAGTGTCTCCGGGACAGCGAACACCGGGGAGCTGTTTTTT
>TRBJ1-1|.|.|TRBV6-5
CASSYLTGENTEAFF
TGTGCCAGCAGTTACCTAACCGGGGAGAACACTGAAGCTTTCTTT
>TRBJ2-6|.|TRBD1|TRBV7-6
CASSTDRVGANVLTF
TGTGCCAGCAGCACGGACAGGGTTGGGGCCAACGTCCTGACTTTC
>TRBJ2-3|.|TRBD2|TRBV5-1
CASSRGAGGRDTQYF
TGCGCCAGCAGCCGCGGGGCGGGGGGGCGAGATACGCAGTATTTT
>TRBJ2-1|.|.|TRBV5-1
CASSLAGGENEQFF
TGCGCCAGCAGCTTGGCCGGCGGGGAAAATGAGCAGTTCTTC
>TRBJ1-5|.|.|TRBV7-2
CASSLQTGSNQPQHF
TGTGCCAGCAGCTTACAAACGGGAAGCAATCAGCCCCAGCATTTT
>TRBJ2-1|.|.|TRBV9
CASSAGWDFLPFNEQFF
TGTGCCAGCAGCGCCGGCTGGGACTTTTTACCGTTCAATGAGCAGTTCTTC
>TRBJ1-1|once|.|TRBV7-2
CASSLSGSGGAGTEAFF
TGTGCCAGCAGCTTATCGGGATCTGGGGGGGCTGGGACTGAAGCTTTCTTT
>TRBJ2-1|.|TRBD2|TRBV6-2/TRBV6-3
CASSLGLAGVYNEQFF
TGTGCCAGCAGTTTGGGACTAGCGGGGGTGTACAATGAGCAGTTCTTC
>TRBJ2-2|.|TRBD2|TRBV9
CASSVAIAGAGTGELFF
TGTGCCAGCAGCGTAGCAATAGCGGGAGCCGGCACCGGGGAGCTGTTTTTT
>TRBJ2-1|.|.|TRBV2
CASSDPLVGQFF
TGTGCCAGCAGTGACCCTCTAGTGGGGCAGTTCTTC
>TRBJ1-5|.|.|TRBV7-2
CASSFFRPGGNQPQHF
TGTGCCAGCAGCTTTTTTAGGCCTGGAGGCAATCAGCCCCAGCATTTT
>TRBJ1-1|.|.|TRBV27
CASSLTRSTEAFF
TGTGCCAGCAGTTTAACCAGGTCCACTGAAGCTTTCTTT
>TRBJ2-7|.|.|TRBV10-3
CAISEADYEQYF
TGTGCCATCAGTGAGGCAGACTACGAGCAGTACTTC
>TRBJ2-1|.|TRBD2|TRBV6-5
CASSYRRTSGGNEQFF
TGTGCCAGCAGTTACCGTCGGACTAGCGGGGGCAATGAGCAGTTCTTC
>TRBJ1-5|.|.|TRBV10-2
CASSEPQAGYQPQHF
TGCGCCAGCAGTGAGCCTCAAGCGGGGTATCAGCCCCAGCATTTT
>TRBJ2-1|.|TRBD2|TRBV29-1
CSVTSGSYNEQFF
TGCAGCGTGACTAGCGGCTCCTACAATGAGCAGTTCTTC
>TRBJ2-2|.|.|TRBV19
CASSIGRGGELFF
TGTGCCAGTAGTATAGGACGGGGCGGGGAGCTGTTTTTT
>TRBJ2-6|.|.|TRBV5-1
CASSLGTGRSGANVLTF
TGCGCCAGCAGCTTGGGAACGGGGAGGTCTGGGGCCAACGTCCTGACTTTC
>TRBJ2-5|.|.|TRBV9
CASSVDRGGETQYF
TGTGCCAGCAGCGTAGACAGGGGAGGAGAGACCCAGTACTTC
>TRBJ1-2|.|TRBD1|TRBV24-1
CATSEGQGYGYTF
TGTGCCACCAGTGAGGGACAGGGCTATGGCTACACCTTC
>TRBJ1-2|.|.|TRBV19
CASSMSVNYNYGYTF
TGTGCCAGTAGTATGAGTGTGAATTATAACTATGGCTACACCTTC
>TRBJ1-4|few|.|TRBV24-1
CATSGDADEKLFF
TGTGCCACCAGCGGGGATGCGGATGAAAAACTGTTTTTT